This T cell receptor beta chain was captured in a study of T cells after yellow fever vaccination. There are 14 residues in the CDR3. From germline, CDR1 is MNHNS and CDR2 SASEGT. V lost 4 bases to trimming and J lost 6 bases, with 16 bases between them. This clonotype was detected a few times. Its antigen is unidentified. MiXCR was run by TCRdb on the 5' RACE reads, yielding one entry per CDR3 protein. The table has some 500,000 distinct CDR3 sequences, 13% seen once. General study results and limits: Relatively few clonotypes were ones that appeared in both CD4 and CD8 compartments.

The receptor's source is a man aged 25 to 40 who received the YFV17D yellow fever vaccine. V and J are TRBV6-1 and TRBJ2-7; D is possibly TRBD1 (6 bases). Sample: PBMCs, taken on the day of the yellow fever booster vaccination. The CDR3: CASSVLTGTLEQYF. CDR3 bases: TGTGCCAGCAGTGTCCTAACAGGGACCCTCGAGCAGTACTTC.